What follows are 22 T cell receptor beta chains derived from one specimen sequenced in a study of T-cell memory formation after mild COVID-19. TCRdb reanalysed the 5' RACE reads using MiXCR and keeps one entry per CDR3 protein. The profile shows about 60,000 distinct CDR3 sequences, 12% of them singletons. The sequencing sample was made of PBMCs or a T cell subset sorted from them (not recorded which). The receptors come from a man in his late teens or twenties who had mild COVID-19 (a few samples of this study predate the infection). Cell type and time point are not known.

CDR3 amino acids: CASSIYRGLSYEQYF. The CDR3 DNA follows: TGTGCCAGTAGTATATATCGGGGTCTCTCCTACGAGCAGTACTTC. The rearrangement links TRBV19 to TRBJ2-7; tentative D call: TRBD2 (5 bases). CDR3 length: 15 amino acids. The V gene lost 2 bases and the J gene lost 0 bases, with 11 bases spanning the gap. CDR1 and CDR2 (germline): LNHDA, SQIVND (reference sequence).

This clonotype was counted between two and nine times. This rearrangement joins TRBV7-8 to TRBJ2-1; 8 bases map to TRBD1. CDR3 size: 14 residues. Germline V lookup: CDR1 SGHVS, CDR2 FQNEAQ. J lost 6 bases, V lost 4 bases, and 5 bases had no gene match. CDR3 residues: CASSSGQGPNEQFF. CDR3 nucleotide sequence: TGTGCCAGCAGCTCCGGACAGGGCCCCAATGAGCAGTTCTTC.

There are many counts of this clonotype. V is TRBV25-1 and J is TRBJ2-2; 7 bases map to TRBD1. J was trimmed by 6 bases and V by 2 bases; bases with no gene match: 0. The CDR3 runs 13 residues. Germline CDR1 MGHDK, CDR2 SYGVNS. The CDR3 reads CASSEQGAGELFF. CDR3 coding DNA: TGTGCCAGCAGTGAACAGGGGGCCGGGGAGCTGTTTTTT. Filled out from reference TRBV25-1 and TRBJ2-2, the complete variable domain reads EADIYQTPRYLVIGTGKKITLECSQTMGHDKMYWYQQDPGMELHLIHYSYGVNSTEKGDLSSESTVSRIRTEHFPLTLESARPSHTSQYLCASSEQGAGELFFGEGSRLTVL.

The chain couples TRBV11-2 to TRBJ2-1; D ambiguous. There are 15 residues in the CDR3. V lost 5 bases and J lost 5, with 16 bases in between. Germline V lookup: CDR1 SGHAT, CDR2 FQNNGV. The CDR3 DNA reads as TGTGCCAGCAGCGAGCACTGGCGGCTTGACAATGAGCAGTTCTTC. Translating gives CASSEHWRLDNEQFF. The full variable domain, completed using reference TRBV11-2 and TRBJ2-1, is EAGVAQSPRYKIIEKRQSVAFWCNPISGHATLYWYQQILGQGPKLLIQFQNNGVVDDSQLPKDRFSAERLKGVDSTLKIQPAKLEDSAVYLCASSEHWRLDNEQFFGPGTRLTVL.

This clonotype has only a few counts. V and J are TRBV7-2 and TRBJ2-3, with D maybe TRBD1 (6 bases). Germline CDR1 and CDR2: SGHTA and FQGNSA. The CDR3 sequence is 14 residues long. Trimming pared 1 base from V and 4 bases from J, leaving 9 bases between. The DNA of the CDR3 is TGTGCCAGCAGCTTAGACAGGGTGGCAGATACGCAGTATTTT. Its protein product is CASSLDRVADTQYF.

This clonotype came up a few times. V and J are TRBV24-1 and TRBJ2-2, with unresolved D. This CDR3 has 14 residues. Germline V gene sequence: CDR1 KGHDR, CDR2 SFDVKD. Trimming shortened V by 6 bases and J by 2 bases, and 9 bases separated the two germline ends. This CDR3 is CATSRAGNTGELFF. The CDR3 DNA reads TGTGCCACCAGTCGAGCTGGTAACACCGGGGAGCTGTTTTTT.

DNA for the CDR3: TGTGCCAGCAGTTACGCGGCTAGCAATCAGCCCCAGCATTTT. This encodes CASSYAASNQPQHF. The gene calls are TRBV6-5 and TRBJ1-5; D gene uncertain. V was pared by 2 bases and J by 0 bases, with 5 bases between. CDR3 length: 14 amino acids. Germline CDR1 and CDR2: MNHEY and SVGAGI.

In its sample, this clonotype was seen a few times. The chain employs TRBV7-7 and TRBJ2-7; TRBD1 matches 7 bases. Trimming cost V 4 bases and J 7 bases; bases outside gene matches: 10. Germline CDR1 is SSHAT and CDR2 is FNYEAQ (reference sequence). The CDR3 is 14 amino acids. The CDR3: CASSSSTGSGEQYF. DNA for the CDR3: TGTGCCAGCAGCTCTTCGACAGGGTCGGGGGAGCAGTACTTC. Full variable domain (rest looked up from reference TRBV7-7 and TRBJ2-7): GAGVSQSPRYKVTKRGQDVTLRCDPISSHATLYWYQQALGQGPEFLTYFNYEAQPDKSGLPSDRFSAERPEGSISTLTIQRTEQRDSAMYRCASSSSTGSGEQYFGPGTRLTVT.

This clonotype has a count of ten or more. V usage is TRBV5-1 and J usage is TRBJ2-3; D not resolved. Germline lookup yields CDR1 SGHRS and CDR2 YFSETQ. The CDR3 extends over 12 amino acids. The ends were cut back, 0 bases at V and 6 bases at J, with 5 bases in the middle. The CDR3 DNA follows: TGCGCCAGCAGCTTGGGAGTTGATACGCAGTATTTT. It is translated as CASSLGVDTQYF. Variable domain in full (rest from reference TRBV5-1 and TRBJ2-3): KAGVTQTPRYLIKTRGQQVTLSCSPISGHRSVSWYQQTPGQGLQFLFEYFSETQRNKGNFPGRFSGRQFSNSRSEMNVSTLELGDSALYLCASSLGVDTQYFGPGTRLTVL.

This clonotype was seen a few times. In DNA, the CDR3 is TGTGCCAGTAGCCCCAGGGGGTACTCCTACAATGAGCAGTTCTTC. This gives the protein CASSPRGYSYNEQFF. This sequence joins TRBV19 and TRBJ2-1; 7 bases match TRBD1. Germline V lookup: CDR1 LNHDA, CDR2 SQIVND (reference sequence). The CDR3 length is 15 residues. The ends lost 6 bases at V and 0 bases at J; junction bases unmatched: 5.

This clonotype was seen repeatedly, ten times or more. CDR3 amino acids: CASSLAVVEQFF. CDR3 coding DNA: TGTGCCAGCAGTTTAGCGGTGGTTGAGCAGTTCTTC. The rearrangement uses TRBV12-3 or TRBV12-4 and TRBJ2-1, with D unclear. The CDR3 extends over 12 amino acids. V was trimmed by 0 bases and J by 9 bases, leaving 6 bases between them.

This clonotype was seen many times. The chain links TRBV5-1 to TRBJ1-2; D remains unclear. CDR1 and CDR2 (germline): SGHRS, YFSETQ. The CDR3 is 13 amino acids. Between the trimmed V and J ends, which lost 2 bases and 3 bases, there was a span of 8 bases. This CDR3 is CASSFTEDYGYTF. CDR3 in DNA: TGCGCCAGCAGCTTCACAGAGGACTATGGCTACACCTTC. Looking up the rest from reference TRBV5-1 and TRBJ1-2 gives the full variable domain: KAGVTQTPRYLIKTRGQQVTLSCSPISGHRSVSWYQQTPGQGLQFLFEYFSETQRNKGNFPGRFSGRQFSNSRSEMNVSTLELGDSALYLCASSFTEDYGYTFGSGTRLTVV.

This clonotype was detected only a few times. The gene calls are TRBV12-3 or TRBV12-4 and TRBJ2-2; D tentatively reads TRBD1 or TRBD2 (6 bases each). Trimming removed 3 bases from V and 6 bases from J, with 8 bases in between. This CDR3 is 13 amino acids long. In DNA, the CDR3 is TGTGCCAGCAGTTTCCGGGGGCCCGGGGAGCTGTTTTTT. Amino acids: CASSFRGPGELFF.

This clonotype came up a few times. This chain connects TRBV11-2 to TRBJ2-7; 7 nucleotides match TRBD1. The CDR3 has 14 amino acids. Germline lookup yields CDR1 SGHAT and CDR2 FQNNGV. V shed 1 base, J shed 3 bases, and the junction held 3 bases outside the gene matches. CDR3 nucleotides: TGTGCCAGCAGCTTAGCAGGGACAGACTACGAGCAGTACGTC. Translating it yields CASSLAGTDYEQYV.

This clonotype was seen a few times. V gene TRBV6-1 combines with J gene TRBJ1-5, with 10 bases that match TRBD1. The CDR3 runs to 15 residues. V lost 1 base and J lost 7; bases outside the gene matches: 4. CDR1 and CDR2 from the germline V gene are MNHNS and SASEGT. The chain's CDR3 is CASSEEETGGQPQHF. The CDR3 DNA follows: TGTGCCAGCAGTGAAGAGGAGACAGGGGGCCAGCCCCAGCATTTT.

This clonotype was picked up many times. This chain connects TRBV7-2 to TRBJ2-1; the match to TRBD1 covers 7 bases. Germline values: CDR1 SGHTA, CDR2 FQGNSA. The CDR3 contains 13 residues. V dropped 5 bases and J dropped 9; count of bases not matched to a gene: 7. In DNA form, the CDR3 reads TGTGCCAGCAGCCGAGGACAGGTTGGTGAGCAGTTCTTC. This sequence encodes CASSRGQVGEQFF.

The CDR3 DNA reads as TGCAGTGCTAGTGGGCTAGCCAAAAACATTCAGTACTTC. Amino acids: CSASGLAKNIQYF. The rearrangement links TRBV20-1 to TRBJ2-4; no clear D gene. Trimming shortened V by 3 bases and J by 0 bases, and 6 bases separated the two germline ends. Germline V lookup: CDR1 DFQATT, CDR2 SNEGSKA (reference sequence). The CDR3 has 13 amino acids.

This clonotype was recorded at least ten times. The chain is built from TRBV5-1 and TRBJ2-7; unclear D gene. Germline V gene data show CDR1 as SGHRS and CDR2 as YFSETQ. V was shortened by 0 bases and J by 1 base, with 8 bases between the two germline ends. This CDR3 comprises 14 residues. The CDR3, as DNA: TGCGCCAGCAGCTTGGCGCTGGGATCCTACGAGCAGTACTTC. It yields the protein CASSLALGSYEQYF.

This clonotype has just a few counts. This rearrangement joins TRBV6-5 to TRBJ1-2; D perhaps matches TRBD1 (5 bases). V lost 5 bases, J lost 8 bases, and 15 bases lay in between. The CDR3 runs to 13 residues. Germline CDR1 reads MNHEY; CDR2 reads SVGAGI. The CDR3 here is CASSPDSTRGYTF. The DNA for the CDR3 is TGTGCCAGCAGTCCCGACAGTACCCGGGGCTACACCTTC.

A few counts support this clonotype. The rearrangement joins TRBV6-2 or TRBV6-3 to TRBJ2-1; perhaps TRBD2 as D (5 bases). The V gene's germline CDR1 is MNHEY and CDR2 SVGEGT. The length of the CDR3 is 13 residues. V was clipped by 5 bases and J by 5 bases, with 10 bases between them. The CDR3 spells CASSRPLDNEQFF. CDR3 coding DNA: TGTGCCAGCAGTCGACCACTAGACAATGAGCAGTTCTTC.

The sample holds a few counts of this clonotype. The rearrangement joins TRBV7-2 to TRBJ2-3; 11 bases map to TRBD2. Germline CDR1 SGHTA, CDR2 FQGNSA. The CDR3 runs 16 residues. The trim removed 5 bases at V and 5 bases at J, leaving 9 bases unmatched. In DNA form, the CDR3 reads TGTGCCAGCAGCCCCCGACTAGCGGGGTCCGGAGATACGCAGTATTTT. This translates into CASSPRLAGSGDTQYF.

The chain links TRBV5-4 to TRBJ2-7, with 8 bases lining up with TRBD1. CDR1 and CDR2 (germline): SGHNT, YYREEE (reference sequence). Trimming removed 6 bases from V and 0 bases from J; junction bases left unmatched: 11. This CDR3 has 16 amino acids. CDR3 in amino acids: CASISGRDRSSYEQYF. The CDR3 DNA sequence: TGTGCCAGCATCTCGGGCCGGGACAGGAGCTCCTACGAGCAGTACTTC.